Presented here are 23 T cell receptor beta chains from one specimen sequenced in a study of T cell repertoires in cytomegalovirus infection (dated by TCRdb to the late 2010s). Instrument used: Illumina HiSeq 1500. Clones were called with MiXCR by TCRdb after fastp trimmed the public reads at Q25, and only in-frame beta chains were retained. Rows merge per CDR3 protein into single entries with the most common DNA and genes. For this sample there are some 500,000 distinct CDR3 sequences; about 33% appear just once. The biggest ten clones account for roughly 15% of the sample. The treatment or condition label, as the study defines it: in vitro stimulation with specific CMV peptide epitopes to enrich CMV-specific T cells. These receptors' antigens are unknown. The sample was cultured PBMCs, taken from culture after CMV antigen stimulation. The origin of the receptors is a human donor in good health (CMV status not recorded). Some clones in this sample may be carry-over from other donors' samples.

This clonotype was recorded a few times. The chain links TRBV19 to TRBJ2-1; tentatively, D is TRBD2 (6 bases). V lost 1 base and J 3 bases, leaving 13 bases between the germline ends. Germline V gene sequence: CDR1 LNHDA, CDR2 SQIVND (reference sequence). The CDR3 runs to 16 residues. The chain's CDR3 is CASSIARDWNYNEQFF. The CDR3 DNA sequence: TGTGCCAGTAGTATAGCTCGGGACTGGAACTACAATGAGCAGTTCTTC.

This clonotype was counted ten times or more. V gene TRBV7-9 combines with J gene TRBJ1-1; 8 bases fit TRBD1. The germline V gene encodes CDR1 SEHNR and CDR2 FQNEAQ (reference sequence). Losses at the gene ends were 4 bases for V and 1 base for J; bases not matched to a gene: 2. CDR3 size: 14 residues. Here the CDR3 DNA reads TGTGCCAGCAGCTGGGGACAGGCGAACACTGAAGCTTTCTTT. Protein sequence: CASSWGQANTEAFF.

This clonotype was seen at least ten times. The chain uses TRBV5-8 and TRBJ2-1, with TRBD1 matching 10 bases. In germline, CDR1 is SGHTS, CDR2 YDEGEE. CDR3 length: 15 residues. With 0 bases clipped from V and 4 bases from J, the junction kept 1 base outside the gene matches. The CDR3 spells CASSLEGQGYNEQFF. The CDR3 DNA is TGTGCCAGCAGCTTGGAGGGACAGGGGTACAATGAGCAGTTCTTC.

The chain uses TRBV12-3 or TRBV12-4 and TRBJ1-6; D is undetermined. This CDR3 is 14 amino acids long. V was shortened by 5 bases and J by 5 bases, with 10 bases between the two germline ends. The CDR3 DNA reads as TGTGCCAGCAGTCAACAGATCCATAATTCACCCCTCCACTTT. Its translation: CASSQQIHNSPLHF.

The chain couples TRBV12-3 or TRBV12-4 to TRBJ1-1; unclear D gene. With 6 bases removed from V and 1 base from J, the gap between germline ends came to 12 bases. This CDR3 region has 14 residues. For the CDR3, the DNA is TGTGCCAGCAGAGTGTCAAGACAGAACACTGAAGCTTTCTTT. Its translation: CASRVSRQNTEAFF.

V usage is TRBV6-2 or TRBV6-3 and J usage is TRBJ2-3; TRBD2 might be the D (6 bases). Deletions cut 5 bases from V and 6 bases from J, with 15 bases between. CDR3 length equals 14 residues. Germline assignment: CDR1 MNHEY and CDR2 SVGEGT. The CDR3 sequence is CASSQFPGRDTQYF. CDR3 nucleotide sequence: TGTGCCAGCAGTCAATTTCCAGGGAGGGATACGCAGTATTTT.

This chain uses TRBV11-2 with TRBJ1-1; TRBD1 matches 7 bases. Germline V CDR1 and CDR2: SGHAT, FQNNGV. Trimming took 5 bases from V and 10 from J; bases not matched to a gene: 13. This CDR3 comprises 14 residues. CDR3 amino acids: CASSLPSTDRVAFF. The CDR3 DNA follows: TGTGCCAGCAGCCTACCTTCTACCGACAGGGTAGCTTTCTTT.

This clonotype came up a few times. The rearrangement uses TRBV3-1 and TRBJ2-1; TRBD2 aligns across 7 bases. J lost 7 bases, V lost 3 bases, and 6 bases had no gene match. This CDR3 is built from 14 residues. Germline values: CDR1 LGHDT, CDR2 YNNKEL (reference sequence). CDR3 nucleotide sequence: TGTGCCAGCAGCCATACAGCGGGAAGAAATGAGCAGTTCTTC. It specifies CASSHTAGRNEQFF.

This clonotype has a handful of counts. The chain links TRBV29-1 to TRBJ2-1, with 8 bases identical to TRBD2. This CDR3 has 14 amino acids. CDR1 and CDR2 from the germline V gene are SQVTM and ANQGSEA. V lost 5 bases to trimming and J lost 2 bases; unmatched junction nucleotides: 5. This CDR3 reads CSVWTSRTYNEQFF. For the CDR3, the DNA is TGCAGCGTTTGGACTAGCCGCACCTACAATGAGCAGTTCTTC.

This clonotype has ten or more counts. The gene calls are TRBV7-8 and TRBJ2-3, with 10 bases aligning to TRBD1. The V gene's germline CDR1 is SGHVS and CDR2 FQNEAQ. After removal of 4 bases from V and 4 bases from J, the junction contained 11 bases not matched to a gene. This CDR3 spans 17 amino acids. The DNA for the CDR3 is TGTGCCAGCAGCTCTCAGACAGGGGGCATTGGGCCAGATACGCAGTATTTT. Translating gives CASSSQTGGIGPDTQYF.

This clonotype was seen repeatedly, ten times or more. This rearrangement joins TRBV7-3 to TRBJ2-1, with TRBD1 matching over 8 bases. Trimming cost V 2 bases and J 4 bases; bases outside gene matches: 4. The V gene's germline CDR1 is SGHTA and CDR2 FQGTGA. This CDR3 contains 15 residues. The CDR3 DNA follows: TGTGCCAGCAGCTTATGGGACAGGCGTTACAATGAGCAGTTCTTC. It specifies CASSLWDRRYNEQFF.

The V and J genes are TRBV30 and TRBJ1-6; 7 bases align to TRBD1. V dropped 2 bases and J dropped 7; count of bases not matched to a gene: 5. The CDR3 consists of 14 residues. CDR1 and CDR2 from the germline V gene are GTSNPN and SVGIG (reference sequence). The CDR3 loop is CAWSMDRWNSPLHF. CDR3 in DNA: TGTGCCTGGAGTATGGACAGGTGGAATTCACCCCTCCACTTT.

This clonotype has just a few counts. The gene calls are TRBV6-1 and TRBJ1-2, with D maybe TRBD1 (5 bases). Trimming removed 6 bases at V and 4 bases at J, with 12 bases between. Germline CDR1 and CDR2: MNHNS and SASEGT. CDR3 length: 13 residues. For the CDR3, the DNA is TGTGCCAGCAGACTCGACAGAGCCTATGGCTACACCTTC. This gives the protein CASRLDRAYGYTF.

Ten or more counts support this clonotype. The rearrangement uses TRBV7-2 and TRBJ2-7, with a possible D match to TRBD2 (6 bases). V lost 5 bases to trimming and J lost 1 base, with 15 bases between them. The CDR3 length is 15 residues. Germline-derived CDR1 and CDR2 are SGHTA and FQGNSA. The chain's CDR3 is CASSPGLQRSYEQYF. CDR3 in DNA: TGTGCCAGCAGCCCAGGACTACAGAGATCCTACGAGCAGTACTTC. Drawing the rest from reference TRBV7-2 and TRBJ2-7, the complete variable domain is GAGVSQSPSNKVTEKGKDVELRCDPISGHTALYWYRQSLGQGLEFLIYFQGNSAPDKSGLPSDRFSAERTGGSVSTLTIQRTQQEDSAVYLCASSPGLQRSYEQYFGPGTRLTVT.

This chain links TRBV27 with TRBJ2-1; D is unresolved. Trimming removed 3 bases at V and 10 bases at J, with 13 bases between. The CDR3 loop spans 13 amino acids. CDR1 and CDR2 from the germline V gene are MNHEY and SMNVEV (reference sequence). CDR3 DNA sequence: TGTGCCAGCAGTTTCGGCCACGCGTGGGAGCAGTTCTTC. Translated: CASSFGHAWEQFF.

The CDR3 bases are TGTGCCAGCAGTCCTCTAGAAGCCGGGGAGACCCAGTACTTC. Translation: CASSPLEAGETQYF. The chain combines TRBV28 with TRBJ2-5, with unresolved D. CDR3 length equals 14 residues. Trimming took off 5 bases at V and 5 bases at J, with 15 bases between the two ends. Germline V gene lookup returns CDR1 MDHEN and CDR2 SYDVKM.

This clonotype was observed a few times. The V gene is TRBV7-2, the J gene TRBJ2-3; D may correspond to TRBD1 or TRBD2 (6 bases each). The CDR3 contains 15 residues. The ends were cut back, 7 bases at V and 8 bases at J, with 22 bases in the middle. Germline V CDR1 and CDR2: SGHTA, FQGNSA. The CDR3 region is CASTRGGAQSGTQYF. In DNA, the CDR3 is TGTGCCAGCACCAGGGGCGGGGCTCAATCGGGTACGCAGTATTTT.

At least ten counts were recorded for this clonotype. V usage is TRBV7-9 and J usage is TRBJ2-6; D ambiguous. CDR1 is SEHNR, CDR2 FQNEAQ, per germline (reference sequence). CDR3 size: 17 residues. Trimming removed 1 base from V and 0 bases from J, with 10 bases in between. CDR3 sequence: CASSLGAAISGANVLTF. The CDR3, as DNA: TGTGCCAGCAGCTTAGGGGCAGCGATCTCTGGGGCCAACGTCCTGACTTTC.

This chain uses TRBV27 with TRBJ2-7; the match to TRBD2 covers 7 bases. The junction had 13 bases not matched to a gene; V was cut back by 9 bases and J by 2 bases. This CDR3 is 15 amino acids long. Germline values: CDR1 MNHEY, CDR2 SMNVEV (reference sequence). CDR3 coding DNA: TGTGCCAGTTGGACCGTAAAGCGGGGCCCCTACGAGCAGTACTTC. Encoded protein: CASWTVKRGPYEQYF.

This clonotype came up once. The chain employs TRBV15 and TRBJ2-1, with 8 bases matching TRBD2. J gave up 0 bases and V 4 bases, and 2 bases lay outside the gene matches. The CDR3 length is 15 residues. Germline V CDR1 and CDR2: LNHNV, YYDKDF (reference sequence). The chain's CDR3 is CATSILAGSYNEQFF. The CDR3, as DNA: TGTGCCACCAGCATCCTAGCGGGCTCCTACAATGAGCAGTTCTTC. Filled out from reference TRBV15 and TRBJ2-1, the complete variable domain reads DAMVIQNPRYQVTQFGKPVTLSCSQTLNHNVMYWYQQKSSQAPKLLFHYYDKDFNNEADTPDNFQSRRPNTSFCFLDIRSPGLGDTAMYLCATSILAGSYNEQFFGPGTRLTVL.

This clonotype was seen a handful of times. The chain links TRBV7-2 to TRBJ2-1, with unresolved D. Trimming removed 5 bases at V and 13 bases at J, with 15 bases between. Germline V CDR1 and CDR2: SGHTA, FQGNSA. This CDR3 contains 12 residues. The DNA of the CDR3 is TGTGCCAGCAGCCTAGATAACTGGATTCAGTTCTTC. Encoded protein: CASSLDNWIQFF.

The chain recombines TRBV20-1 with TRBJ2-1; D ambiguous. V lost 1 base, J lost 5 bases, and 18 bases lay in between. CDR1 is DFQATT and CDR2 is SNEGSKA in the germline V gene (reference sequence). CDR3 size: 16 residues. The CDR3 loop reads CSARGPGPPAHNEQFF. As DNA, the CDR3 is TGCAGTGCTAGAGGGCCGGGCCCCCCGGCCCACAATGAGCAGTTCTTC.

The rearrangement joins TRBV6-5 to TRBJ2-2, with a possible D match to TRBD1 (6 bases). The CDR3 sequence is 15 residues long. Germline V CDR1 and CDR2: MNHEY, SVGAGI. V was trimmed by 1 base and J by 4 bases, leaving 10 bases between them. For the CDR3, the DNA is TGTGCCAGCAGTTACTTGGGGGCCCGCACCGGGGAGCTGTTTTTT. This sequence encodes CASSYLGARTGELFF.